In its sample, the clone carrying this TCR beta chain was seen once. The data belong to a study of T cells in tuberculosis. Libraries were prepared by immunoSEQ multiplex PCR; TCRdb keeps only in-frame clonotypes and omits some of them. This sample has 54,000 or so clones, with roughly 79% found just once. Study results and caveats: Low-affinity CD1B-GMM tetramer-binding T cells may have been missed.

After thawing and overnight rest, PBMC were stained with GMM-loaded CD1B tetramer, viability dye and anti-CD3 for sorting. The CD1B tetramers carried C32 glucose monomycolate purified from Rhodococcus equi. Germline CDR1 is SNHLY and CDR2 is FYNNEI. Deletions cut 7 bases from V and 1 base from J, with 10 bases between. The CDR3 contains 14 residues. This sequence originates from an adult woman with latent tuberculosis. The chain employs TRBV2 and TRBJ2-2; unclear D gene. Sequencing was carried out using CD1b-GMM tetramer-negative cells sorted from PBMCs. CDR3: CASTAVRNTGELFF. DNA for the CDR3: TGTGCCAGCACTGCGGTTAGGAACACCGGGGAGCTGTTTTTT.